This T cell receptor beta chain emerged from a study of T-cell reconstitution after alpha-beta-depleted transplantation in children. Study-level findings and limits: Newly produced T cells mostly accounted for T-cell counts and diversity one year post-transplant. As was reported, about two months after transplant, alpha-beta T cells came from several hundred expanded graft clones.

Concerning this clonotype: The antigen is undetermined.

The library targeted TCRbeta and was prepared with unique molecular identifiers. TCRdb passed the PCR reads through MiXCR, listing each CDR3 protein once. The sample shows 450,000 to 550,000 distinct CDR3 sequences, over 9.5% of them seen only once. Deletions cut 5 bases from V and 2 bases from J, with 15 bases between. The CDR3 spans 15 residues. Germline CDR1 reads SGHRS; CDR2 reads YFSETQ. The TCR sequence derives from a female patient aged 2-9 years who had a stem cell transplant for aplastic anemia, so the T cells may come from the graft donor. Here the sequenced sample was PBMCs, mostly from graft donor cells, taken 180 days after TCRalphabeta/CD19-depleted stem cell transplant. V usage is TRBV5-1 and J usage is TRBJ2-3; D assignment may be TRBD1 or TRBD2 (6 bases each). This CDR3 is CASSPTGAPTDTQYF. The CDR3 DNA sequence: TGCGCCAGCAGTCCTACGGGGGCGCCCACAGATACGCAGTATTTT.